Described below is a single T cell receptor (beta chain) sequence and its context. Its specificity is not known. The sample originates from a study of cytomegalovirus exposure and HLA in healthy donors. Study-wide background: Genetic ancestry analysis placed over 75% of the 300 to 500 donors that were genotyped in the Caucasian-associated cluster. Study-level findings and limits: Several of the most significant clusters appeared, in a later analysis, to be linked to common viral pathogens. Sequencing likely generated an artifact that appeared as a cluster of highly shared sequence variants. Cytomegalovirus status was reportedly diagnosed by the classifier with high sensitivity and specificity.

In germline, CDR1 is MDHEN, CDR2 SYDVKM. The CDR3 has 13 amino acids. Trimming shortened V by 4 bases and J by 8 bases, and 12 bases separated the two germline ends. 60 Vbeta and 13 Jbeta primers were used in PCR. Profiled with immunoSEQ multiplex PCR; TCRdb holds only in-frame clones, not every one. The sample includes approximately 150,000 clones, around 82% of them seen just once. The sequencing input was PBMCs. V is TRBV28 and J is TRBJ1-5; unclear D gene. The receptor's source is a female donor in good health and CMV-seronegative. CDR3 nucleotides: TGTGCCAGCAGTTCCCCGGGTAAGAAGCCCCAGCATTTT. Amino acid sequence: CASSSPGKKPQHF.